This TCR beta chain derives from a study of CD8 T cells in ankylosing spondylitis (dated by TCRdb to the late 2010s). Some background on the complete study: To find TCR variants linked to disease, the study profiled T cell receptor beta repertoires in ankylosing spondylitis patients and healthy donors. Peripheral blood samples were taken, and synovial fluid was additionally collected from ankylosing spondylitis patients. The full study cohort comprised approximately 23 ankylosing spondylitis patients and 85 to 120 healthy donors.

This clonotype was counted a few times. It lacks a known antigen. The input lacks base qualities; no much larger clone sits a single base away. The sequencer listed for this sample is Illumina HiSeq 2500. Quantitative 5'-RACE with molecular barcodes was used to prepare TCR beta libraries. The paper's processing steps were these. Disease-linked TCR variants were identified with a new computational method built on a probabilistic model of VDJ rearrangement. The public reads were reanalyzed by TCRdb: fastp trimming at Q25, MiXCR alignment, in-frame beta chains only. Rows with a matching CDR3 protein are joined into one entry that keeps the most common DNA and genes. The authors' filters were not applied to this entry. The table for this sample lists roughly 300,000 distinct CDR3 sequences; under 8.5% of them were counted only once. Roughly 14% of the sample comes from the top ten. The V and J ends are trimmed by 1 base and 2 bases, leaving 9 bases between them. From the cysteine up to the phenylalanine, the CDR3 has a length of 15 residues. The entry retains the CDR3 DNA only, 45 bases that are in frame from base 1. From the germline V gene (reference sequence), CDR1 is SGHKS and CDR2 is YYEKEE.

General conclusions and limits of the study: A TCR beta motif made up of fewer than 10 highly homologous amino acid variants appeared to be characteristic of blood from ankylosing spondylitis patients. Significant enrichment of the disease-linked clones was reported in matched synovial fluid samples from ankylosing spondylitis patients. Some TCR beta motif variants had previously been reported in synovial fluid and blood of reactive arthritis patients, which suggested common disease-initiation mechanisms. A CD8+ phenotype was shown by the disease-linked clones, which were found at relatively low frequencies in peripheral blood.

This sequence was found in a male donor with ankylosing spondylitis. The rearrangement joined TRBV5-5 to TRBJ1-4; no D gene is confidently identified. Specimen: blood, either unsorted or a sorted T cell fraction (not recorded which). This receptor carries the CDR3 CASSLFGRTNEKLFF. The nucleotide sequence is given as TGTGCCAGCAGCTTGTTTGGTCGGACTAATGAAAAACTGTTTTTT.